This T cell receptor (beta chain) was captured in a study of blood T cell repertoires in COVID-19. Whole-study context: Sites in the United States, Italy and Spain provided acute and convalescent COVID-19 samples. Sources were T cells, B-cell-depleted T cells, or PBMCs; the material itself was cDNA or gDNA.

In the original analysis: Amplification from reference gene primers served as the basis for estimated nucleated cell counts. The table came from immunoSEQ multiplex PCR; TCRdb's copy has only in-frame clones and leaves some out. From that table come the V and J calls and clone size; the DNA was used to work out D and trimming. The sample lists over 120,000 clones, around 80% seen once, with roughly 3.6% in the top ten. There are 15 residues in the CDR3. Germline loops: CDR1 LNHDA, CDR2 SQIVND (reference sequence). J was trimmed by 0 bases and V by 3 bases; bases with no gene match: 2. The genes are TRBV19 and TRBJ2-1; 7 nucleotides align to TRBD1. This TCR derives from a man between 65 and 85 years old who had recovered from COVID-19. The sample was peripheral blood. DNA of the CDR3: TGTGCCAGTAGTATTCGACAGGGCTCCTACAATGAGCAGTTCTTC. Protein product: CASSIRQGSYNEQFF.